This TCR beta chain was found in a study of T cell clones after liver transplantation. The wider study: HCV positivity affected three of eight recipients; the rest lacked autoimmune or viral indications. Whole-study results and caveats: Circulating graft-donor-reactive CD4 TCRbeta sequences fell significantly post-transplant in 5 of 8 subjects.

The V and J ends lost 3 bases and 6 bases respectively, with 6 bases between them. The CDR3 has 12 amino acids. Germline CDR1 MNHEY, CDR2 SMNVEV (reference sequence). Comment on this clone: The antigen is undetermined.

Unstimulated PBMCs were sorted into CD3+CD4+ and CD3+CD8+ populations. Method: immunoSEQ multiplex PCR; TCRdb's copy keeps in-frame clones and lacks some. Among 45,000 or so clones listed, just over 85% were seen once. The TCR sequence derives from a human patient who received a liver transplant. Some T cells may arise from the graft donor. The sample consisted of CD4+ T cells from blood, taken 24 months after liver transplant. J is TRBJ2-1 and V is TRBV27; D is unclear. The CDR3 DNA follows: TGTGCCAGCAGTTTCCTCGGCAATGAGCAGTTCTTC. Protein product: CASSFLGNEQFF.